Each of the 20 T cell receptor beta chains below was sequenced from the same sample in a study of T cells expressing NK-cell markers. TCRdb re-analyzed the 5' RACE reads; it lists each CDR3 protein once, without DNA. The sample table includes 300,000 to 450,000 distinct CDR3 sequences. Input material: blood T cells: a sorted CD56 or NKG2C T cell subset, CD4+ or CD8+ T cells, or bulk PBMC T cells (not recorded which). The receptors originated from a man aged 18 to 69 in good health.

This CDR3 reads CASSLTAGEQFF. The rearrangement uses TRBV7-2 and TRBJ2-1; with no DNA, the TCRdb D assignment of TRBD2 cannot be verified. Germline V gene lookup returns CDR1 SGHTA and CDR2 FQGNSA. The CDR3 length is 12 residues.

The genes are TRBV3-1 and TRBJ2-7; the D gene TCRdb calls, TRBD1, cannot be checked with no DNA. The germline V gene has CDR1 LGHDT and CDR2 YNNKEL (reference sequence). The CDR3 is 16 residues long. The CDR3 protein is CASSQAMGRGTYEQYF.

The chain carries TRBV12-3 or TRBV12-4 and TRBJ2-4; TCRdb lists TRBD1, though no DNA is available to test this call. CDR3 length: 14 amino acids. CDR3 sequence reads: CASRKQGTKNIQYF.

The rearrangement links TRBV18 to TRBJ2-5; absent DNA, TCRdb's TRBD2 call cannot be checked. This CDR3 region has 15 residues. In germline, CDR1 is KGHSH, CDR2 LQKENI. CDR3 in amino acids: CASSPFGTKRETQYF.

The chain combines TRBV7-9 with TRBJ1-2; TCRdb outputs TRBD1, but without DNA this stays unchecked. Germline V lookup: CDR1 SEHNR, CDR2 FQNEAQ (reference sequence). CDR3 length: 13 amino acids. CDR3 residues: CASRTVSNYGYTF.

The chain joins TRBV7-2 to TRBJ1-2; the D call from TCRdb, TRBD1, cannot be confirmed without DNA. The germline V gene has CDR1 SGHTA and CDR2 FQGNSA. This CDR3 comprises 17 residues. The CDR3 sequence: CASSSPSGTSKNYGYTF.

The J gene is TRBJ1-2, the V gene TRBV20-1; the D gene TCRdb calls, TRBD1, cannot be checked with no DNA. This CDR3 contains 14 residues. Germline V gives CDR1 DFQATT, CDR2 SNEGSKA (reference sequence). This CDR3 is CSASQKQGGYGYTF.

The chain is built from TRBV7-9 and TRBJ2-3; the TRBD2 assignment by TCRdb is unverifiable without DNA. The CDR3 runs 14 residues. The germline gives CDR1 SEHNR, CDR2 FQNEAQ (reference sequence). CDR3 region: CASSLAQTSATQYF.

The rearrangement links TRBV12-3 or TRBV12-4 to TRBJ1-6. The CDR3 contains 12 residues. CDR3 sequence: CASSLAHLPLHF.

The J gene is TRBJ2-3, the V gene TRBV4-1; TCRdb designates TRBD2, a call that cannot be tested without DNA. CDR3 length: 15 amino acids. The germline V gene has CDR1 MGHRA and CDR2 YSYEKL. CDR3 residues: CASSQVIPGRDTQYF.

V gene TRBV4-1 combines with J gene TRBJ2-5; TCRdb gives TRBD2 as the D gene, but with no DNA this cannot be confirmed. In germline, CDR1 is MGHRA, CDR2 YSYEKL. This CDR3 has 15 amino acids. This chain's CDR3 is CASSHAPLAEETQYF.

The genes are TRBV20-1 and TRBJ2-5; the D call of TRBD2 rests on TCRdb alone, since no DNA is present to check it. Germline CDR1 is DFQATT and CDR2 is SNEGSKA (reference sequence). The CDR3 is made up of 17 amino acids. This CDR3 reads CSARVVASGGSQETQYF.

The chain joins TRBV11-2 to TRBJ2-7; TCRdb's assignment of TRBD1 cannot be checked, as there is no DNA. Germline values: CDR1 SGHAT, CDR2 FQNNGV. This CDR3 has 18 amino acids. CDR3 residues: CASSLVQPTRTVAYEQYF.

CDR3 protein: CSASRGGRWETQYF. The gene calls are TRBV20-1 and TRBJ2-5; the D call from TCRdb, TRBD1, cannot be confirmed without DNA. CDR1 DFQATT and CDR2 SNEGSKA come from the germline V gene (reference sequence). This CDR3 is 14 amino acids long.

The rearrangement links TRBV15 to TRBJ2-7; TCRdb lists TRBD2, though no DNA is available to test this call. Germline V gene sequence: CDR1 LNHNV, CDR2 YYDKDF (reference sequence). The CDR3 has 14 amino acids. This chain's CDR3 is CATSRDRDYYEQYF.

This chain uses TRBV3-1 with TRBJ1-1; there is no DNA to check the TCRdb D call of TRBD1. Germline CDR1 LGHDT, CDR2 YNNKEL (reference sequence). CDR3 size: 15 residues. CDR3 amino acids: CASSPWRQVNTEAFF.

The V call is TRBV6-5, the J call TRBJ2-7; with no DNA, the TCRdb D assignment of TRBD1 cannot be verified. Germline-derived CDR1 and CDR2 are MNHEY and SVGAGI. The CDR3 length is 16 residues. This CDR3 reads CASSLTRDRWSGGQYF.

The V and J genes are TRBV5-1 and TRBJ2-3; TCRdb reports TRBD2, a call that lacks DNA to check it against. Germline-derived CDR1 and CDR2 are SGHRS and YFSETQ. This CDR3 spans 13 amino acids. Here the CDR3 reads CASSLELGFTQYF.

J is TRBJ2-3 and V is TRBV2; TCRdb gives TRBD2 as the D gene, but with no DNA this cannot be confirmed. The germline V gene encodes CDR1 SNHLY and CDR2 FYNNEI. CDR3 size: 16 residues. CDR3 loop: CASSELGGGSTDTQYF.

The genes are TRBV7-8 and TRBJ2-1; TCRdb reports TRBD1, a call that lacks DNA to check it against. This CDR3 comprises 15 residues. The germline V gene encodes CDR1 SGHVS and CDR2 FQNEAQ. CDR3 in amino acids: CASSLTGGNIGEQFF. Combining the CDR3 with reference TRBV7-8 and TRBJ2-1 gives the whole variable domain GAGVSQSPRYKVAKRGQDVALRCDPISGHVSLFWYQQALGQGPEFLTYFQNEAQLDKSGLPSDRFFAERPEGSVSTLKIQRTQQEDSAVYLCASSLTGGNIGEQFFGPGTRLTVL.